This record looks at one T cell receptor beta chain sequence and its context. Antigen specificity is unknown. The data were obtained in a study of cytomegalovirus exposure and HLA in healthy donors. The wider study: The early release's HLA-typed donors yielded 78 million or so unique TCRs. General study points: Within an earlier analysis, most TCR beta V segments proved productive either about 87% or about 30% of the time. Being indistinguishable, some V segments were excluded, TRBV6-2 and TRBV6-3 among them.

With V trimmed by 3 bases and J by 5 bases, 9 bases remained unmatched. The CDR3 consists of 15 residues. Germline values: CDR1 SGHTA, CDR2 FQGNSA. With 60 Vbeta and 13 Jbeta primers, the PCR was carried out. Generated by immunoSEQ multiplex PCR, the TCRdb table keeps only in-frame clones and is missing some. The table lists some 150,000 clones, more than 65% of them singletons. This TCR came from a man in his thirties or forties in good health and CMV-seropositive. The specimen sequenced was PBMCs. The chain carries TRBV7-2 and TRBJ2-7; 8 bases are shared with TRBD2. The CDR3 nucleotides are TGTGCCAGCAGCTTGACAGGACTAGCTGTCAACGAGCAGTACTTC. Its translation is CASSLTGLAVNEQYF. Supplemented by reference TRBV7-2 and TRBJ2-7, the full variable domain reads GAGVSQSPSNKVTEKGKDVELRCDPISGHTALYWYRQSLGQGLEFLIYFQGNSAPDKSGLPSDRFSAERTGGSVSTLTIQRTQQEDSAVYLCASSLTGLAVNEQYFGPGTRLTVT.